These 23 T cell receptor beta chains came from one sample sequenced in a study of CD8 T cells in ankylosing spondylitis. Study-level points and caveats: A motif of fewer than ten highly homologous TCR beta variants was seen as apparently characteristic of ankylosing spondylitis blood.

TCRdb reprocessed the 5' RACE reads with MiXCR, giving one entry per CDR3 protein. This table has hundreds of thousands of distinct CDR3 sequences, over 9.5% appearing once. Their target antigens are unknown. The sample was blood, either unsorted or a sorted T cell fraction (not recorded which). All receptors derive from a male donor with ankylosing spondylitis.

The table lists this clonotype with a few counts. The chain is built from TRBV7-2 and TRBJ2-5; 7 bases line up with TRBD1. CDR3 length: 14 residues. Germline values: CDR1 SGHTA, CDR2 FQGNSA. Unmatched junction bases numbered 2, after V lost 3 bases and J lost 1 base. CDR3 sequence: CASSFWDSQETQYF. As DNA, the CDR3 is TGTGCCAGCAGCTTCTGGGACAGCCAAGAGACCCAGTACTTC.

This clonotype occurred a few times. V usage is TRBV10-3 and J usage is TRBJ2-2; 7 nucleotides agree with TRBD1. The V gene's germline CDR1 is ENHRY and CDR2 SYGVKD. V lost 2 bases, J lost 5 bases, and 2 bases stayed unmatched. The CDR3 is 14 amino acids. As DNA, the CDR3 is TGTGCCATCAGTGAGGACAGGGAAACCGGGGAGCTGTTTTTT. Its protein is CAISEDRETGELFF.

This clonotype was detected only a few times. The rearrangement uses TRBV2 and TRBJ2-7; D not certain. Germline CDR1 and CDR2: SNHLY and FYNNEI. Trimming pared 2 bases from V and 5 bases from J, leaving 13 bases between. This CDR3 is 14 amino acids long. As DNA, the CDR3 is TGTGCCAGCAGTGAACGGCCCTACTACAACGAGCAGTACTTC. Translated: CASSERPYYNEQYF.

The chain employs TRBV11-1 and TRBJ2-1; D could derive from TRBD1 or TRBD2 (6 bases each). CDR3 length: 15 residues. Trimming shortened V by 5 bases and J by 6 bases, and 17 bases separated the two germline ends. Per germline, CDR1 SGHAT and CDR2 FQDESV (reference sequence). This CDR3 reads CASSPVEGVGNEQFF. CDR3 nucleotide sequence: TGTGCCAGCAGCCCGGTGGAGGGGGTAGGCAATGAGCAGTTCTTC.

V usage is TRBV12-3 or TRBV12-4 and J usage is TRBJ2-7, with D perhaps matching TRBD1 or TRBD2 (5 bases each). The CDR3 totals 13 residues. Trimming removed 6 bases from V and 4 bases from J, with 13 bases in between. This CDR3 is CASSSRELYEQYF. The CDR3 nucleotides are TGTGCCAGCAGCTCCAGGGAGCTGTACGAGCAGTACTTC.

The genes are TRBV20-1 and TRBJ2-7; TRBD1 or TRBD2 may be the D gene (5 bases each). Germline V lookup: CDR1 DFQATT, CDR2 SNEGSKA (reference sequence). V shed 5 bases and J shed 2 bases, with 19 bases lying between them. The CDR3 loop spans 15 amino acids. This chain's CDR3 is CSAPPTGTATYEQYF. In DNA, the CDR3 is TGCAGTGCTCCCCCCACCGGGACGGCTACCTACGAGCAGTACTTC.

V and J are TRBV2 and TRBJ1-1; D gene ambiguous. The V gene lost 7 bases and the J gene lost 2 bases, with 8 bases spanning the gap. CDR3 length: 12 amino acids. Germline V gives CDR1 SNHLY, CDR2 FYNNEI. The CDR3 coding sequence is TGTGCCAGCACCTCCTTTAACACTGAAGCTTTCTTT. The encoded protein is CASTSFNTEAFF. The full variable domain, in which reference TRBV2 and TRBJ1-1 provide the parts outside the CDR3, is EPEVTQTPSHQVTQMGQEVILRCVPISNHLYFYWYRQILGQKVEFLVSFYNNEISEKSEIFDDQFSVERPDGSNFTLKIRSTKLEDSAMYFCASTSFNTEAFFGQGTRLTVV.

Concerning this clonotype: A read error may produce the germline difference seen at one junction end. This chain uses TRBV11-2 with TRBJ2-5; D might be TRBD1 or TRBD2, each matching 6 bases. The CDR3 is 18 residues long. Germline CDR1 is SGHAT and CDR2 is FQNNGV. In nucleotides, the CDR3 is TGTGCCAGCAGCACGGAGCGGGCGTGGACAGAACTACAAGAGACCCAGAACTTC. It translates to CASSTERAWTELQETQNF.

At least ten counts were recorded for this clonotype. This rearrangement joins TRBV18 to TRBJ2-2; no firm D call. V lost 8 bases to trimming and J lost 5 bases, with 9 bases between them. Germline V gene sequence: CDR1 KGHSH, CDR2 LQKENI. This CDR3 has 12 residues. CDR3 residues: CASSPGTGELFF. Here the CDR3 DNA reads TGTGCCAGCAGCCCCGGGACCGGGGAGCTGTTTTTT.

The CDR3 loop reads CASSIFSRENYEQYF. Written as DNA, the CDR3 is TGTGCCAGCAGCATTTTTTCCCGGGAAAACTACGAGCAGTACTTC. The rearrangement uses TRBV7-8 and TRBJ2-7; D might be TRBD2 (5 bases). There are 15 residues in the CDR3. Looked up from germline, CDR1 is SGHVS and CDR2 is FQNEAQ. The ends were cut back, 5 bases at V and 3 bases at J, with 17 bases in the middle.

This clonotype was counted between two and nine times. This chain joins TRBV18 and TRBJ2-7; 7 bases map to TRBD1. Losses at the gene ends were 2 bases for V and 4 bases for J; bases not matched to a gene: 5. This CDR3 is built from 14 residues. CDR1 is KGHSH, CDR2 LQKENI, per germline. CDR3 loop: CASSPTGERYEQYF. CDR3 nucleotide sequence: TGTGCCAGCTCACCAACAGGGGAAAGGTACGAGCAGTACTTC. Using reference TRBV18 and TRBJ2-7 for the parts outside the CDR3, the full variable domain is NAGVMQNPRHLVRRRGQEARLRCSPMKGHSHVYWYRQLPEEGLKFMVYLQKENIIDESGMPKERFSAEFPKEGPSILRIQQVVRGDSAAYFCASSPTGERYEQYFGPGTRLTVT.

The chain employs TRBV7-2 and TRBJ2-3; tentative D call: TRBD2 (6 bases). The CDR3 totals 14 residues. From germline, CDR1 is SGHTA and CDR2 FQGNSA. V shed 5 bases and J shed 4 bases, with 13 bases lying between them. The DNA of the CDR3 is TGTGCCAGCAGCCGCGGAGGGGCGGCAGATACGCAGTATTTT. Amino acid sequence: CASSRGGAADTQYF.

This clonotype was picked up a small number of times. The V and J genes are TRBV6-5 and TRBJ2-1, with D perhaps TRBD1 (6 bases). Between the trimmed V and J ends, which lost 4 bases and 9 bases, there was a span of 22 bases. Germline lookup yields CDR1 MNHEY and CDR2 SVGAGI. This CDR3 region has 16 residues. The CDR3 protein is CASSSPLQTGKGEQFF. CDR3 DNA sequence: TGTGCCAGCAGTTCCCCTCTCCAAACAGGGAAGGGTGAGCAGTTCTTC.

In its sample, this clonotype was seen a few times. The V call is TRBV7-6, the J call TRBJ2-1; D tentatively reads TRBD1 or TRBD2 (5 bases each). Germline V gene sequence: CDR1 SGHVS, CDR2 FNYEAQ. V dropped 5 bases and J dropped 3 bases, with 17 bases sitting between them. The CDR3 sequence is 16 residues long. The CDR3 DNA sequence: TGTGCCAGCAGCGCCTCCCGTGGGGGTGGCTACAATGAGCAGTTCTTC. This encodes CASSASRGGGYNEQFF.

This chain uses TRBV12-3 or TRBV12-4 with TRBJ1-1; no clear D gene. Trimming left V 5 bases short and J 0 bases short, with 7 bases between. The CDR3 length is 13 residues. In nucleotides, the CDR3 is TGTGCCAGCAGTCTTATCCTGAACACTGAAGCTTTCTTT. It translates to CASSLILNTEAFF.

The sample holds a few counts of this clonotype. J is TRBJ2-3 and V is TRBV20-1; D may be TRBD2 (7 bases). The CDR3 is 17 residues long. Trimming stripped 1 base from V and 0 bases from J, with 17 bases between. Germline loops: CDR1 DFQATT, CDR2 SNEGSKA (reference sequence). CDR3 coding DNA: TGCAGTGCTAGAGGGGCGGGGGCAACCTTAAGCACAGATACGCAGTATTTT. This encodes CSARGAGATLSTDTQYF.

The chain has TRBV5-6 and TRBJ2-7, with TRBD1 as a possible D gene (6 bases). The CDR3 consists of 15 residues. Per the germline V gene, CDR1 is SGHDT and CDR2 is YYEEEE. Trimming pared 4 bases from V and 5 bases from J, leaving 19 bases between. CDR3 sequence (DNA): TGTGCCAGCAGCCCCCGACTGAGGGGGATCCACGAGCAGTACTTC. This translates into CASSPRLRGIHEQYF.

V and J are TRBV5-5 and TRBJ1-1; 7 bases are shared with TRBD1. The CDR3 runs 15 residues. V lost 0 bases, J lost 1 base, and 3 bases stayed unmatched. Germline V lookup: CDR1 SGHKS, CDR2 YYEKEE (reference sequence). CDR3 in DNA: TGTGCCAGCAGCTTGGCGACAGGGAGGAACACTGAAGCTTTCTTT. This codes for CASSLATGRNTEAFF.

This chain links TRBV29-1 with TRBJ2-2; possibly TRBD1 for D (5 bases). V lost 5 bases and J lost 4, with 14 bases in between. Germline CDR1 reads SQVTM; CDR2 reads ANQGSEA. This CDR3 contains 14 residues. Here the CDR3 reads CSVIGAGLTGELFF. In nucleotides, the CDR3 is TGCAGCGTTATTGGGGCAGGGCTCACCGGGGAGCTGTTTTTT.

The chain employs TRBV20-1 and TRBJ2-1; 10 nucleotides align to TRBD2. This CDR3 is 17 amino acids long. Germline trimming cut 0 bases from V and 8 bases from J; bases unmatched to any gene: 13. The germline gives CDR1 DFQATT, CDR2 SNEGSKA (reference sequence). The CDR3: CSARDLQRGGNKYEQFF. The CDR3 nucleotides read TGCAGTGCTAGAGATCTCCAGCGGGGGGGCAATAAGTATGAGCAGTTCTTC.

This clonotype was recorded many times. The genes are TRBV27 and TRBJ2-7, with D perhaps given as TRBD1 or TRBD2 (5 bases each). Germline-derived CDR1 and CDR2 are MNHEY and SMNVEV (reference sequence). Between the trimmed V and J ends, which lost 1 base and 4 bases, there was a span of 23 bases. The CDR3 is made up of 18 amino acids. The CDR3 loop is CASSLYGQQGTSSYEQYF. CDR3 nucleotide sequence: TGTGCCAGCAGTTTATACGGCCAGCAAGGGACCTCGTCGTACGAGCAGTACTTC.

Comments on this clonotype: The junction departs from germline at one end; a sequencing error may be responsible. The chain recombines TRBV6-5 with TRBJ2-2, with a possible D match to TRBD2 (5 bases). This CDR3 is 14 amino acids long. Germline loops: CDR1 MNHEY, CDR2 SVGAGI. As DNA, the CDR3 is TGTGCCAGCAGTTACTCGACTAACACCGCGGAGCTGTTTTTT. Protein: CASSYSTNTAELFF.

The V gene is TRBV10-3, the J gene TRBJ1-1; 9 bases are shared with TRBD1. Germline trimming cut 6 bases from V and 4 bases from J; bases unmatched to any gene: 15. The CDR3 runs to 17 residues. Germline loops: CDR1 ENHRY, CDR2 SYGVKD. The CDR3 coding sequence is TGTGCCATCAGCTCGACCCCCCCGACAGGGGGTGGCACTGAAGCTTTCTTT. It translates to CAISSTPPTGGGTEAFF.